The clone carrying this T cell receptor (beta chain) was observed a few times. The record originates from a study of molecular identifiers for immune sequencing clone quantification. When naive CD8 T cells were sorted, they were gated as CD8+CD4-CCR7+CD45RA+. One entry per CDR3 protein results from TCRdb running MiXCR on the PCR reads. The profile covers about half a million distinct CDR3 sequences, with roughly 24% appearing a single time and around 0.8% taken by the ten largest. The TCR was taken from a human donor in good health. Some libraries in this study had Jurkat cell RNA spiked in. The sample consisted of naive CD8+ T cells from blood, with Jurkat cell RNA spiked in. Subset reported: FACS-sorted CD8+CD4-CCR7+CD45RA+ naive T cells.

The CDR3 loop reads CASSSPGRKNIQYF. Written as DNA, the CDR3 is TGTGCCAGCAGTTCCCCGGGACGTAAAAACATTCAGTACTTC. The genes are TRBV27 and TRBJ2-4; D is perhaps TRBD1 or TRBD2 (5 bases each). This CDR3 is 14 amino acids long. V shed 4 bases and J shed 4 bases, with 11 bases lying between them. Looked up from germline, CDR1 is MNHEY and CDR2 is SMNVEV (reference sequence).